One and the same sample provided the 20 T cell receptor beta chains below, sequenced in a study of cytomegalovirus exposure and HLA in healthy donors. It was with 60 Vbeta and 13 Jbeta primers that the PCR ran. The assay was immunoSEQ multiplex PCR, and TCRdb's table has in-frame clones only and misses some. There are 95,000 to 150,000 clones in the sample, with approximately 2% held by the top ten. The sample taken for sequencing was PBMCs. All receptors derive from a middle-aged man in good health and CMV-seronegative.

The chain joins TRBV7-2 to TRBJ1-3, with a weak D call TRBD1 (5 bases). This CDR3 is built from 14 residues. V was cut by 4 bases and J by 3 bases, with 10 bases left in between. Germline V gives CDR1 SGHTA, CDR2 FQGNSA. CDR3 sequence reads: CASSSQGGGNTIYF. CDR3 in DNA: TGTGCCAGCAGCTCTCAGGGTGGTGGAAACACCATATATTTT.

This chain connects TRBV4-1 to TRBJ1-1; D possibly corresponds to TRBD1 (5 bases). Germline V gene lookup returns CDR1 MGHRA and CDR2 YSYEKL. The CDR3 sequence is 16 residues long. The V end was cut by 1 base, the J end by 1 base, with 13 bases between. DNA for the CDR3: TGCGCCAGCAGCCAAGTCGGGTACAGGCGGAACACTGAAGCTTTCTTT. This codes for CASSQVGYRRNTEAFF.

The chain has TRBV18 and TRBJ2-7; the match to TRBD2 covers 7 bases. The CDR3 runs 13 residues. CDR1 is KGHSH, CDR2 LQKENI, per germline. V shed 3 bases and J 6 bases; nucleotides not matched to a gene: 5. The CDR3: CASSPGLGGEQYF. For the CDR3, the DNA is TGTGCCAGCTCACCCGGACTAGGTGGCGAGCAGTACTTC.

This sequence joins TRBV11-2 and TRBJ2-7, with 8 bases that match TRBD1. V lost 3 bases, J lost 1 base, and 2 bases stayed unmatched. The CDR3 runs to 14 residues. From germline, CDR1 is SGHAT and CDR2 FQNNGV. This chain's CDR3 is CASSLDRVSYEQYF. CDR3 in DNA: TGTGCCAGCAGCTTGGACAGGGTTTCCTACGAGCAGTACTTC.

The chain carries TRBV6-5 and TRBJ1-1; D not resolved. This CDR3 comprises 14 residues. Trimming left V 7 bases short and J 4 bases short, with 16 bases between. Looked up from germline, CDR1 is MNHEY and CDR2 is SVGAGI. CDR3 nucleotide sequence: TGTGCCAGCAATACAGCCTCTGGGAGCACTGAAGCTTTCTTT. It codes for CASNTASGSTEAFF.

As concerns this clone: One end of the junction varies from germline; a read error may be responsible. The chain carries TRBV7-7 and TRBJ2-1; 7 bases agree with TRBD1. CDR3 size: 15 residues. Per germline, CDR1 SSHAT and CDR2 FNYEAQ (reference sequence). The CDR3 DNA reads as TGTGCTAGCAGCCCGGACAGGAGAAATTACAATGAGCAGTTCTTC. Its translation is CASSPDRRNYNEQFF. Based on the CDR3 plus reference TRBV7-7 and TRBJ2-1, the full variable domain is GAGVSQSPRYKVTKRGQDVTLRCDPISSHATLYWYQQALGQGPEFLTYFNYEAQPDKSGLPSDRFSAERPEGSISTLTIQRTEQRDSAMYRCASSPDRRNYNEQFFGPGTRLTVL.

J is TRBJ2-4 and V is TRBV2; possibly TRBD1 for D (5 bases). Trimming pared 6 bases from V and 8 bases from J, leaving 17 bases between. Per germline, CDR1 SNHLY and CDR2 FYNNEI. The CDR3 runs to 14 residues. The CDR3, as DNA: TGTGCCAGCAGAAGGACACCCAATGAGGACATTCAGTACTTC. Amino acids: CASRRTPNEDIQYF.

The CDR3 region has the DNA TGTGCCAGCAGCTTAGCTTCGGGACAAGGCCTCTATTCCTACGAGCAGTACTTC. This gives the protein CASSLASGQGLYSYEQYF. This chain links TRBV7-9 with TRBJ2-7, with D possibly TRBD1 on 6 matching bases. In germline, CDR1 is SEHNR, CDR2 FQNEAQ (reference sequence). Trimming cost V 0 bases and J 1 base, with 19 bases left between them. This CDR3 spans 18 amino acids.

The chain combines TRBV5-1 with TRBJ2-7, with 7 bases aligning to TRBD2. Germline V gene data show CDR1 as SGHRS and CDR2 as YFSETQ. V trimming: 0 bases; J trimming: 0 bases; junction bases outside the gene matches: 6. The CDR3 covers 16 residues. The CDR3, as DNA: TGCGCCAGCAGCTTGGCGGCTAGCGGAATCTCCTACGAGCAGTACTTC. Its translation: CASSLAASGISYEQYF.

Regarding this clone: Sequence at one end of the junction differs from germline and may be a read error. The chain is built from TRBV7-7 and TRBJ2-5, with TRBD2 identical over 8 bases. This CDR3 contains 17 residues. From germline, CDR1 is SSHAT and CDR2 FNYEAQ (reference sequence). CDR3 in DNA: TGTGCTAGCAGCTTAGGGGGACTAGGACGGAACCAAGAGACCCAGTACTTC. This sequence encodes CASSLGGLGRNQETQYF.

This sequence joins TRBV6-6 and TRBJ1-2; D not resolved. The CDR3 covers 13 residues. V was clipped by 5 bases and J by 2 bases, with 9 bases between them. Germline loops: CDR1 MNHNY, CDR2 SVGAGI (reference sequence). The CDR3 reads CASSPERNYGYTF. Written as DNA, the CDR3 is TGTGCCAGCAGTCCAGAGCGGAACTATGGCTACACCTTC.

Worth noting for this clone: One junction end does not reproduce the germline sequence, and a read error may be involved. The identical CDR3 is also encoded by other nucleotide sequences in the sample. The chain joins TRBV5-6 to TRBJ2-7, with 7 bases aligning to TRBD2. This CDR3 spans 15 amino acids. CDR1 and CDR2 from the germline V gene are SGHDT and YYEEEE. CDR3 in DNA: TGTGCCAGCAGCTTGGGGCCAGCGGGATCCTACGAGCAATACTTC. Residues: CASSLGPAGSYEQYF.

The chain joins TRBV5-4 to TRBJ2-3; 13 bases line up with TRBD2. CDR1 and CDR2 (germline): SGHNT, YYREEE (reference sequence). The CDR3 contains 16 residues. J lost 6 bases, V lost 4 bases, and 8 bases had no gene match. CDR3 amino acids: CASSHKLAGGSDTQYF. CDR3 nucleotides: TGTGCCAGCAGCCACAAACTAGCGGGAGGGTCTGATACGCAGTATTTT. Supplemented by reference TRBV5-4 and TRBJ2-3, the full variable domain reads ETGVTQSPTHLIKTRGQQVTLRCSSQSGHNTVSWYQQALGQGPQFIFQYYREEENGRGNFPPRFSGLQFPNYSSELNVNALELDDSALYLCASSHKLAGGSDTQYFGPGTRLTVL.

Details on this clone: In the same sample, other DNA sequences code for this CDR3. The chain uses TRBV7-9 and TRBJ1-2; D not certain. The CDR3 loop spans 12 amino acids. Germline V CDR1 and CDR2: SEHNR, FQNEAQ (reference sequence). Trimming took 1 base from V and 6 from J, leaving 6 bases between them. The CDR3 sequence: CASSLGPDGYTF. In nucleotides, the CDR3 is TGTGCCAGCAGCTTAGGGCCTGATGGCTACACCTTC.

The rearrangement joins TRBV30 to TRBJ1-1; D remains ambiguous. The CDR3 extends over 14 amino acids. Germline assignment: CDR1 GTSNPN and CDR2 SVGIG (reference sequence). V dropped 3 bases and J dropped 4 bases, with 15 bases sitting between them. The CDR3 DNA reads TGTGCCTGGAGCCCCGTGAAACGGAGCACTGAAGCTTTCTTT. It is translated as CAWSPVKRSTEAFF.

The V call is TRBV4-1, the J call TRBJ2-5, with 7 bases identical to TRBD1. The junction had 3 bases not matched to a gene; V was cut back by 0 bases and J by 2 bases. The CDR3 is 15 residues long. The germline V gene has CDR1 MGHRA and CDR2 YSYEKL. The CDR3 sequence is CASSQEGGRQETQYF. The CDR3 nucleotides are TGCGCCAGCAGCCAAGAAGGGGGCCGTCAAGAGACCCAGTACTTC.

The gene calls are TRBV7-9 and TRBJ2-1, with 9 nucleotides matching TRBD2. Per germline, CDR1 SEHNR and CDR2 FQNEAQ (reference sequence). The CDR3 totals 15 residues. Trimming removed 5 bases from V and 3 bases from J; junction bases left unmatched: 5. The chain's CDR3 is CASSPETSGYNEQFF. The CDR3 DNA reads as TGTGCCAGCAGCCCAGAGACTAGCGGCTACAATGAGCAGTTCTTC.

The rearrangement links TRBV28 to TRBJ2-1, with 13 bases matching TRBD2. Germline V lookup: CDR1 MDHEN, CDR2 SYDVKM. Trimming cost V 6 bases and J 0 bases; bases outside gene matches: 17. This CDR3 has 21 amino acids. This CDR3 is CASSRPRPGLAGVRSYNEQFF. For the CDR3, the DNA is TGTGCCAGCAGCCGTCCCCGCCCAGGACTAGCGGGAGTACGCTCCTACAATGAGCAGTTCTTC.

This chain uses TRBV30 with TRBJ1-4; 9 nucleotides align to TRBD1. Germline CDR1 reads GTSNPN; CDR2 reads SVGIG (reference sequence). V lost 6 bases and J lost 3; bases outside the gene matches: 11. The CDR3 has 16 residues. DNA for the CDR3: TGTGCCTGCACCGGACAGGGGAGGAGGGCTAATGAAAAACTGTTTTTT. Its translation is CACTGQGRRANEKLFF.

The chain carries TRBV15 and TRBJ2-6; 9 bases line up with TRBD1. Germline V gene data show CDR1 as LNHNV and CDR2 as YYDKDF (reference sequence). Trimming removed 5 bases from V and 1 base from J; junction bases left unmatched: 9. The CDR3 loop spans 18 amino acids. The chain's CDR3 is CATSSRTGVGSGANVLTF. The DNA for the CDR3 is TGTGCCACCAGCTCTCGGACAGGGGTTGGGTCTGGGGCCAACGTCCTGACTTTC.